A single sample gave rise to the 17 T cell receptor beta chains below, sequenced in a study of CD8 T cells in ankylosing spondylitis (dated by TCRdb to 2015 to 2018). The investigation overall reported the following: Blood from ankylosing spondylitis patients appeared to be characterized by a TCR beta motif composed of under 10 highly homologous amino acid variants.

These TCRs are of unknown antigen specificity. Libraries were constructed by 5' RACE. Data came from an Illumina HiSeq 2500. Using fastp at Q25 and MiXCR, TCRdb reprocessed the public reads and kept productive beta chains. Under each unique CDR3 protein, matching rows form one entry showing the most common genes and DNA. This sample comprises 470,000 or so distinct CDR3 sequences, 25% to 30% of them detected only once. The ten largest clones represent 0.89% of the sample. The specimen was blood, either unsorted or a sorted T cell fraction (not recorded which). Receptor source: a male donor with ankylosing spondylitis.

The V call is TRBV28, the J call TRBJ2-5, with TRBD2 matching over 12 bases. The V gene end was trimmed by 5 bases and the J gene end by 8 bases; junction bases not matched to a gene: 9. Germline CDR1 MDHEN, CDR2 SYDVKM. The CDR3 consists of 15 residues. The DNA of the CDR3 is TGTGCCAGCAGTCTGAGGACTAGCGGGGCTGAAACCCAGTACTTC. Its translation: CASSLRTSGAETQYF.

This chain links TRBV7-2 with TRBJ2-2, with 13 positions matching TRBD2. There are 14 residues in the CDR3. The trim removed 5 bases at V and 8 bases at J, leaving 2 bases unmatched. CDR1 and CDR2 from the germline V gene are SGHTA and FQGNSA. CDR3 residues: CASSTGLAGGELFF. In DNA form, the CDR3 reads TGTGCCAGCAGCACGGGACTAGCGGGAGGGGAGCTGTTTTTT. Full variable domain (missing parts from reference TRBV7-2 and TRBJ2-2): GAGVSQSPSNKVTEKGKDVELRCDPISGHTALYWYRQSLGQGLEFLIYFQGNSAPDKSGLPSDRFSAERTGGSVSTLTIQRTQQEDSAVYLCASSTGLAGGELFFGEGSRLTVL.

This clonotype has a single count. This sequence joins TRBV6-6 and TRBJ1-5, with unresolved D. The CDR3 has 13 amino acids. CDR1 is MNHNY, CDR2 SVGAGI, per germline (reference sequence). V was pared by 5 bases and J by 7 bases, with 12 bases between. For the CDR3, the DNA is TGTGCCAGCAGTAACGCTATAGGGCAGCCCCAGCATTTT. This codes for CASSNAIGQPQHF.

This clonotype was found a few times. The CDR3 reads CASSESGRQETQYF. CDR3 DNA sequence: TGTGCCAGCAGTGAATCGGGCAGACAAGAGACCCAGTACTTC. The chain combines TRBV25-1 with TRBJ2-5, with D uncertain. The CDR3 totals 14 residues. Looked up from germline, CDR1 is MGHDK and CDR2 is SYGVNS. V dropped 1 base and J dropped 2 bases, with 8 bases sitting between them.

J is TRBJ2-3 and V is TRBV4-2, with D perhaps matching TRBD1 (5 bases). Germline CDR1 reads LGHNA; CDR2 reads YNFKEQ. The V gene lost 1 base and the J gene lost 5 bases, with 7 bases spanning the gap. CDR3 length: 13 amino acids. The CDR3 protein is CASSQGQGDTQYF. CDR3 DNA sequence: TGTGCCAGCAGCCAAGGGCAGGGAGATACGCAGTATTTT.

A few counts support this clonotype. The V gene is TRBV25-1, the J gene TRBJ1-2; 9 nucleotides match TRBD1. Germline-derived CDR1 and CDR2 are MGHDK and SYGVNS. V shed 5 bases, J shed 4 bases, and the junction held 5 bases outside the gene matches. The CDR3 consists of 14 residues. The CDR3 DNA reads TGTGCCAGCAGTAGACAGGGGGACGCCTATGGCTACACCTTC. It encodes CASSRQGDAYGYTF.

The chain couples TRBV10-2 to TRBJ2-5; D not certain. Trimming took 5 bases from V and 5 from J, leaving 21 bases between them. The CDR3 consists of 16 residues. The germline CDR1 and CDR2 sequences are WSHSY and SAAADI. The CDR3 spells CASSFSLPEHQETQYF. In nucleotides, the CDR3 is TGCGCCAGCAGTTTCTCCTTACCCGAACATCAGGAGACCCAGTACTTC.

This clonotype was seen a handful of times. J is TRBJ1-5 and V is TRBV5-5; unclear D gene. V lost 0 bases and J lost 2, with 9 bases in between. From germline, CDR1 is SGHKS and CDR2 YYEKEE (reference sequence). CDR3 length: 15 residues. For the CDR3, the DNA is TGTGCCAGCAGCTTGGACCAGGTCGGCAATCAGCCCCAGCATTTT. Protein: CASSLDQVGNQPQHF.

This clonotype appeared a few times. The gene calls are TRBV19 and TRBJ1-4; tentative D call: TRBD1 (5 bases). CDR1 is LNHDA, CDR2 SQIVND, per germline (reference sequence). This CDR3 is 15 amino acids long. With 4 bases removed from V and 5 bases from J, the gap between germline ends came to 14 bases. The DNA of the CDR3 is TGTGCCAGTAGTACTCCGGGACGGCGGAATGAAAAACTGTTTTTT. As protein: CASSTPGRRNEKLFF.

This chain uses TRBV5-1 with TRBJ1-2; 9 nucleotides agree with TRBD1. The CDR3 is 14 amino acids. The germline V gene has CDR1 SGHRS and CDR2 YFSETQ. V gave up 4 bases and J gave up 7 bases; unmatched junction bases: 8. In DNA, the CDR3 is TGCGCCAGCAGCCAAGGACAGGGGTTGGGTGGCTACACCTTC. Its protein is CASSQGQGLGGYTF.

This clonotype turned up a few times. The genes are TRBV11-3 and TRBJ2-2, with 7 bases lining up with TRBD1. The CDR3 is 13 amino acids. Germline V gene lookup returns CDR1 SGHNT and CDR2 YENEEA. Losses at the gene ends were 8 bases for V and 5 bases for J; bases not matched to a gene: 5. The CDR3 sequence: CASAPRGTGELFF. The DNA of the CDR3 is TGTGCCAGCGCGCCCAGGGGGACCGGGGAGCTGTTTTTT.

The chain carries TRBV20-1 and TRBJ2-6, with a weak D call TRBD2 (5 bases). The CDR3 runs to 15 residues. Germline loops: CDR1 DFQATT, CDR2 SNEGSKA (reference sequence). The V end lost 1 base, the J end lost 1 base, and 8 bases lay between the germline ends. Written as DNA, the CDR3 is TGCAGTGCTAGAGGGGGAGCTTCTGGGGCCAACGTCCTGACTTTC. Residues: CSARGGASGANVLTF.

The J gene is TRBJ2-1, the V gene TRBV20-1; no reliable D call. This CDR3 contains 15 residues. CDR1 and CDR2 (germline): DFQATT, SNEGSKA (reference sequence). With 3 bases removed from V and 4 bases from J, the gap between germline ends came to 16 bases. CDR3 nucleotides: TGCAGTGCTAGGGATGGACGGACCCGGTACAATGAGCAGTTCTTC. It codes for CSARDGRTRYNEQFF.

This clonotype was detected ten times or more. The V gene is TRBV7-2, the J gene TRBJ2-5; 8 bases map to TRBD2. The CDR3 extends over 15 amino acids. V shed 5 bases, J shed 5 bases, and the junction held 10 bases outside the gene matches. Germline loops: CDR1 SGHTA, CDR2 FQGNSA. The CDR3 reads CASSAGTRSWETQYF. The CDR3 nucleotides are TGTGCCAGCAGCGCCGGGACTAGAAGTTGGGAGACCCAGTACTTC.

This clonotype has a count of ten or more. The chain employs TRBV13 and TRBJ2-7; D gene uncertain. In germline, CDR1 is PRHDT, CDR2 FYEKMQ (reference sequence). Trimming shortened V by 5 bases and J by 4 bases, and 6 bases separated the two germline ends. The CDR3 contains 11 residues. The CDR3: CASSLYYEQYF. The CDR3 DNA is TGTGCCAGCAGCCTTTATTACGAGCAGTACTTC.

This chain uses TRBV5-4 with TRBJ1-1, with 7 nucleotides matching TRBD1. The CDR3 covers 15 residues. The J segment lost 3 bases and the V segment lost 4 bases, leaving 9 bases of the junction unmatched. Germline V lookup: CDR1 SGHNT, CDR2 YYREEE (reference sequence). DNA for the CDR3: TGTGCCAGCAGCCCCCGTGACAGGGATTACACTGAAGCTTTCTTT. This codes for CASSPRDRDYTEAFF.

This clonotype appeared a few times. The chain has TRBV5-1 and TRBJ2-3; 12 nucleotides align to TRBD2. The V segment lost 0 bases and the J segment 4 bases; nucleotides outside the gene matches: 18. Germline assignment: CDR1 SGHRS and CDR2 YFSETQ. The CDR3 loop spans 21 amino acids. CDR3 nucleotide sequence: TGCGCCAGCAGCTTGGAGGGCTACCCCGACCAACTAGCGGGAGGCGCAGATACGCAGTATTTT. Its translation: CASSLEGYPDQLAGGADTQYF. Full variable domain (outside the CDR3, taken from reference TRBV5-1 and TRBJ2-3): KAGVTQTPRYLIKTRGQQVTLSCSPISGHRSVSWYQQTPGQGLQFLFEYFSETQRNKGNFPGRFSGRQFSNSRSEMNVSTLELGDSALYLCASSLEGYPDQLAGGADTQYFGPGTRLTVL.